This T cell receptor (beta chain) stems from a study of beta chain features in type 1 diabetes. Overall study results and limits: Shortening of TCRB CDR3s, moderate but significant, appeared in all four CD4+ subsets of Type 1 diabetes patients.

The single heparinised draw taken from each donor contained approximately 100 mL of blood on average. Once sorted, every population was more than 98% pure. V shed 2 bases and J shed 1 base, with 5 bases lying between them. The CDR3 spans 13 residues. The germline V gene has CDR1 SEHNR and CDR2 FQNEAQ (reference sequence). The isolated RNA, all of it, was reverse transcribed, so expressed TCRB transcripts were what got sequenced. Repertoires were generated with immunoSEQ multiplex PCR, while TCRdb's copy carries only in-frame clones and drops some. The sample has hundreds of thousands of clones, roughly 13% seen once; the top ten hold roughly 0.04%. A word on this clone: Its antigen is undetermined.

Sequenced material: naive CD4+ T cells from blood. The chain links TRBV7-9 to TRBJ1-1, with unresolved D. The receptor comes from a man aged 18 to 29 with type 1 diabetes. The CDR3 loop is CASSLRKNTEAFF. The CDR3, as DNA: TGTGCCAGCAGCTTACGGAAGAACACTGAAGCTTTCTTT.